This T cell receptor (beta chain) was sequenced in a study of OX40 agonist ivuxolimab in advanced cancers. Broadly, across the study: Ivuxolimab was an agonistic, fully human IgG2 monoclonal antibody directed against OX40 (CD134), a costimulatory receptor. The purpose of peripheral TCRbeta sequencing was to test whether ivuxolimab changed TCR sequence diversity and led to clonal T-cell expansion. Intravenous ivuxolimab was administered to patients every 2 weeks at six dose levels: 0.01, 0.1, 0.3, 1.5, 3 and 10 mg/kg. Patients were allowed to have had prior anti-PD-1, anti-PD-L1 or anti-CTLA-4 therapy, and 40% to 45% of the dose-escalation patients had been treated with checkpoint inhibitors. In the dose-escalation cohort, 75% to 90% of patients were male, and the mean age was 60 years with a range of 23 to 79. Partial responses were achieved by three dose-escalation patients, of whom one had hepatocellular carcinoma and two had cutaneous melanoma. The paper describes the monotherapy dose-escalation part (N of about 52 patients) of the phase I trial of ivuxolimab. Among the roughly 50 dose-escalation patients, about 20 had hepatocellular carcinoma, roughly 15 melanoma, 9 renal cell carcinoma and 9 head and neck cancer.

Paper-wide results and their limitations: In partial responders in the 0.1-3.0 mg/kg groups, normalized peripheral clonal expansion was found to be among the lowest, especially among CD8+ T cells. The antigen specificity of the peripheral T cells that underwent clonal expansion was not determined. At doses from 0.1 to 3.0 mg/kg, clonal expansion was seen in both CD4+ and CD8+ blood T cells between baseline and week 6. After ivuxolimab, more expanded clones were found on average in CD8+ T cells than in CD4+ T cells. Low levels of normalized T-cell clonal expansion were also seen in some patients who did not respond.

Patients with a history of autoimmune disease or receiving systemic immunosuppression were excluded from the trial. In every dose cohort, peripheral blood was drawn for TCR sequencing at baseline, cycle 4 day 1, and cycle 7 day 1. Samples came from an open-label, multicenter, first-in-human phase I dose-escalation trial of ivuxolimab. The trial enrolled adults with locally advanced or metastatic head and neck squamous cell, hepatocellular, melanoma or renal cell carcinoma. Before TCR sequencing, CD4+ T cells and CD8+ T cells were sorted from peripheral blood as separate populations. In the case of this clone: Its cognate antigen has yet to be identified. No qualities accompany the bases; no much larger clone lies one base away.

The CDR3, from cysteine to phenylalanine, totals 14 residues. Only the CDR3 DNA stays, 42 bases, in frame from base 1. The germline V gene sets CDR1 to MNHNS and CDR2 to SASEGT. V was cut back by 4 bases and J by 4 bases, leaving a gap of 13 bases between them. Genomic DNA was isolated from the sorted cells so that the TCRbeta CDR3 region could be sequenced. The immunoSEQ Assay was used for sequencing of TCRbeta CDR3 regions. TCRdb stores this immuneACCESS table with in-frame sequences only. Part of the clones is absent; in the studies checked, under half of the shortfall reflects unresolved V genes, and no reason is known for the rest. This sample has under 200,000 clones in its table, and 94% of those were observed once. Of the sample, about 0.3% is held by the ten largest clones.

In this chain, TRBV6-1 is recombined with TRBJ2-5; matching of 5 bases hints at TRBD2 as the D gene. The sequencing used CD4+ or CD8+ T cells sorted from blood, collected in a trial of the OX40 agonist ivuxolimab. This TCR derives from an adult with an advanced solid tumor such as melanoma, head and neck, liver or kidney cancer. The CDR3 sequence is CASSVRGIGETQYF. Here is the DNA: TGTGCCAGCAGTGTCAGAGGGATCGGAGAGACCCAGTACTTC.